A single sample is the source of the 28 T cell receptor beta chains below, sequenced in a study of cytomegalovirus exposure and HLA in healthy donors. The PCR ran on 60 Vbeta and 13 Jbeta primers. The table came from immunoSEQ multiplex PCR; TCRdb's copy has only in-frame clones and leaves some out. The sample lists around 37,000 clones; 81% were seen once. Specimen: PBMCs. These receptors all come from a man aged 50 to 59 in good health and CMV-seronegative.

The chain carries TRBV7-6 and TRBJ2-1; 7 positions match TRBD2. The CDR3 runs 14 residues. From germline, CDR1 is SGHVS and CDR2 FNYEAQ. Trimming cost V 1 base and J 8 bases; bases outside gene matches: 5. The CDR3: CASSLGGGSHEQFF. The CDR3 region has the DNA TGTGCCAGCAGCTTAGGGGGAGGGTCCCATGAGCAGTTCTTC.

The chain combines TRBV29-1 with TRBJ1-1; D gene ambiguous. V lost 6 bases, J lost 4 bases, and 9 bases lay in between. The CDR3 has 11 residues. Germline lookup yields CDR1 SQVTM and CDR2 ANQGSEA. The CDR3 DNA is TGCAGCGTCGGTCGTCCCACTGAAGCTTTCTTT. It codes for CSVGRPTEAFF. The full variable domain, with the rest looked up from reference TRBV29-1 and TRBJ1-1, is SAVISQKPSRDICQRGTSLTIQCQVDSQVTMMFWYRQQPGQSLTLIATANQGSEATYESGFVIDKFPISRPNLTFSTLTVSNMSPEDSSIYLCSVGRPTEAFFGQGTRLTVV.

The chain uses TRBV18 and TRBJ2-5, with D unclear. Germline assignment: CDR1 KGHSH and CDR2 LQKENI. V shed 1 base and J shed 5 bases, with 8 bases lying between them. The CDR3 has 13 amino acids. CDR3 protein: CASSPRPGETQYF. CDR3 nucleotides: TGTGCCAGCTCACCACGGCCGGGTGAGACCCAGTACTTC. Full variable domain (rest looked up from reference TRBV18 and TRBJ2-5): NAGVMQNPRHLVRRRGQEARLRCSPMKGHSHVYWYRQLPEEGLKFMVYLQKENIIDESGMPKERFSAEFPKEGPSILRIQQVVRGDSAAYFCASSPRPGETQYFGPGTRLLVL.

This clone was picked up a small number of times. The V and J genes are TRBV4-1 and TRBJ2-3; 14 nucleotides line up with TRBD2. CDR3 size: 19 residues. Germline V gene data show CDR1 as MGHRA and CDR2 as YSYEKL. Trimming removed 1 base from V and 3 bases from J; junction bases left unmatched: 9. Written as DNA, the CDR3 is TGCGCCAGCAGCCAAGGGGGACTAGCGGGAGTCCTGGGAACAGATACGCAGTATTTT. Translated: CASSQGGLAGVLGTDTQYF.

The chain recombines TRBV18 with TRBJ1-4; 10 bases fit TRBD1. Germline V gene data show CDR1 as KGHSH and CDR2 as LQKENI. Trimming cost V 5 bases and J 6 bases; bases outside gene matches: 3. The CDR3 has 14 amino acids. CDR3 residues: CASSGDRGYEKLFF. CDR3 DNA sequence: TGTGCCAGCTCAGGGGACAGGGGATATGAAAAACTGTTTTTT.

This clone was counted between two and nine times. V usage is TRBV5-1 and J usage is TRBJ2-1; D possibly corresponds to TRBD1 (5 bases). This CDR3 region has 13 residues. The V gene lost 3 bases and the J gene lost 9 bases, with 13 bases spanning the gap. Germline V gives CDR1 SGHRS, CDR2 YFSETQ. The CDR3 sequence is CASSSQGSTEQFF. Written as DNA, the CDR3 is TGCGCCAGCAGCTCCCAGGGTAGCACTGAGCAGTTCTTC.

The V and J genes are TRBV6-4 and TRBJ2-7; 12 positions agree with TRBD1. The CDR3 is 19 residues long. V lost 6 bases to trimming and J lost 0 bases; unmatched junction nucleotides: 15. Germline loops: CDR1 MRHNA, CDR2 SNTAGT. Written as DNA, the CDR3 is TGTGCCAGCAGAGCCAGCGGGGACAGGGGGCGTCCCTCCTCCTACGAGCAGTACTTC. Translated, it gives CASRASGDRGRPSSYEQYF.

With regard to this clone: A junction end diverges from the germline sequence, so it may reflect a read error. The rearrangement uses TRBV7-9 and TRBJ1-4; TRBD1 matches at 7 bases. This CDR3 spans 14 amino acids. From germline, CDR1 is SEHNR and CDR2 FQNEAQ (reference sequence). In DNA, the CDR3 is TGTTCCAGCAGCCATGGGGCGGGACAGCTAAAACTGTTTTTT. The encoded protein is CSSSHGAGQLKLFF.

Comment on this clone: Compared with germline, one end of the junction differs, possibly owing to a read error. In nucleotides, the CDR3 is TGTGCCAGCACCTCCGGGAGTGGCCCAAACTACGGGCAGTACTTC. Encoded protein: CASTSGSGPNYGQYF. J is TRBJ2-7 and V is TRBV7-9; D may be TRBD2 (6 bases). The CDR3 length is 15 residues. The germline gives CDR1 SEHNR, CDR2 FQNEAQ (reference sequence).

V is TRBV4-1 and J is TRBJ2-1, with 12 bases aligning to TRBD1. Germline V gene sequence: CDR1 MGHRA, CDR2 YSYEKL. The CDR3 consists of 16 residues. Germline trimming cut 4 bases from V and 4 bases from J; bases unmatched to any gene: 5. The CDR3 spells CASSRWDRGQYNEQFF. CDR3 sequence (DNA): TGCGCCAGCAGCCGCTGGGACAGGGGGCAGTACAATGAGCAGTTCTTC.

The rearrangement uses TRBV7-9 and TRBJ1-2, with D possibly TRBD1 on 6 matching bases. Germline V lookup: CDR1 SEHNR, CDR2 FQNEAQ (reference sequence). The ends were cut back, 7 bases at V and 6 bases at J, with 12 bases in the middle. This CDR3 is 12 amino acids long. CDR3 amino acids: CASTPGANGYTF. The CDR3, as DNA: TGTGCCAGCACTCCAGGGGCGAATGGCTACACCTTC.

This clone was detected only once. CDR3 DNA sequence: TGTGCCAGCAGCTCCCGACTAGCGGGGGGGCCCTACGAGCAGTACTTC. The encoded protein is CASSSRLAGGPYEQYF. The rearrangement joins TRBV7-2 to TRBJ2-7; 14 positions match TRBD2. Germline V gene data show CDR1 as SGHTA and CDR2 as FQGNSA. This CDR3 comprises 16 residues. The V gene end was trimmed by 4 bases and the J gene end by 2 bases; junction bases not matched to a gene: 4.

V usage is TRBV5-6 and J usage is TRBJ1-4, with TRBD1 matching over 10 bases. The V segment lost 4 bases and the J segment 2 bases; nucleotides outside the gene matches: 5. The CDR3 is made up of 16 amino acids. The germline CDR1 and CDR2 sequences are SGHDT and YYEEEE. This CDR3 reads CASSQTGGSTNEKLFF. CDR3 sequence (DNA): TGTGCCAGCAGCCAGACAGGGGGCTCGACTAATGAAAAACTGTTTTTT. Variable domain in full (rest from reference TRBV5-6 and TRBJ1-4): DAGVTQSPTHLIKTRGQQVTLRCSPKSGHDTVSWYQQALGQGPQFIFQYYEEEERQRGNFPDRFSGHQFPNYSSELNVNALLLGDSALYLCASSQTGGSTNEKLFFGSGTQLSVL.

The chain is built from TRBV11-2 and TRBJ1-2; D remains unclear. The CDR3 has 15 amino acids. V lost 3 bases and J 4 bases, leaving 15 bases between the germline ends. Germline CDR1 SGHAT, CDR2 FQNNGV. CDR3 sequence: CASSFEPIPFYGYTF. The CDR3 DNA is TGTGCCAGCAGCTTTGAGCCGATTCCCTTCTATGGCTACACCTTC.

There are a few counts of this clone. V is TRBV9 and J is TRBJ1-4; 7 bases fit TRBD1. Germline V gene lookup returns CDR1 SGDLS and CDR2 YYNGEE. Trimming cost V 4 bases and J 5 bases; bases outside gene matches: 11. There are 16 residues in the CDR3. CDR3 sequence reads: CASSPGTGALNEKLFF. The CDR3 DNA is TGTGCCAGCAGCCCGGGCACAGGGGCCCTAAATGAAAAACTGTTTTTT.

The chain carries TRBV5-8 and TRBJ2-7, with a tentative D call TRBD1 (6 bases). The CDR3 covers 15 residues. The germline gives CDR1 SGHTS, CDR2 YDEGEE. V lost 0 bases and J lost 6, with 16 bases in between. The CDR3 sequence is CASSLGRGRKAEQYF. The CDR3 nucleotides read TGTGCCAGCAGCTTGGGCAGGGGTCGGAAAGCCGAGCAGTACTTC.

The CDR3 region has the DNA TGTGCCAGCAGTCGGGACAGAACCGGTTACGAGCAGTACTTC. Translating it yields CASSRDRTGYEQYF. The rearrangement links TRBV2 to TRBJ2-7; 7 nucleotides align to TRBD1. The V and J ends lost 5 bases and 4 bases, in that order; junction bases with no gene match: 8. Germline assignment: CDR1 SNHLY and CDR2 FYNNEI. The CDR3 contains 14 residues.

This clone was observed a few times. The rearrangement uses TRBV7-2 and TRBJ2-2, with D possibly matching TRBD2 (6 bases). V gave up 1 base and J gave up 5 bases, with 11 bases separating them. The germline CDR1 and CDR2 sequences are SGHTA and FQGNSA. The CDR3 runs 15 residues. The CDR3 DNA follows: TGTGCCAGCAGCTTAGAGTTCGCGGGAACCGGGGAGCTGTTTTTT. Protein: CASSLEFAGTGELFF.

This rearrangement joins TRBV13 to TRBJ1-1; 11 bases agree with TRBD1. This CDR3 is built from 16 residues. V gave up 5 bases and J gave up 5 bases; unmatched junction bases: 10. Germline loops: CDR1 PRHDT, CDR2 FYEKMQ (reference sequence). The chain's CDR3 is CASSPGQGAWVTEAFF. The CDR3 DNA is TGTGCCAGCAGCCCAGGACAGGGGGCTTGGGTAACTGAAGCTTTCTTT.

The gene calls are TRBV10-3 and TRBJ2-7, with 11 bases aligning to TRBD2. CDR1 ENHRY and CDR2 SYGVKD come from the germline V gene. The CDR3 is 19 amino acids. Losses at the gene ends were 7 bases for V and 0 bases for J; bases not matched to a gene: 17. CDR3 residues: CAIKNGGTSGGFSSYEQYF. The CDR3 nucleotides read TGTGCCATCAAAAACGGGGGTACTAGCGGGGGATTTAGCTCCTACGAGCAGTACTTC.

The chain is built from TRBV6-5 and TRBJ2-2; D is unclear. This CDR3 spans 14 amino acids. The germline gives CDR1 MNHEY, CDR2 SVGAGI. V lost 6 bases to trimming and J lost 6 bases, with 14 bases between them. Here the CDR3 reads CASSPSTRSGELFF. The CDR3 nucleotides are TGTGCCAGCAGCCCGAGTACGCGTTCCGGGGAGCTGTTTTTT.

The gene calls are TRBV10-3 and TRBJ1-1; 8 nucleotides line up with TRBD1. This CDR3 has 14 residues. V trimming: 10 bases; J trimming: 4 bases; junction bases outside the gene matches: 11. Germline CDR1 is ENHRY and CDR2 is SYGVKD. The CDR3 coding sequence is TGTGCCACAAATCAGGGGGCCGGGAGCACTGAAGCTTTCTTT. Translating gives CATNQGAGSTEAFF.

This clone was detected a few times. The CDR3: CASSPGEGNEQYF. CDR3 coding DNA: TGCGCCAGCAGCCCGGGAGAAGGGAACGAGCAGTACTTC. This chain uses TRBV4-1 with TRBJ2-7; TRBD2 is a possible D gene (6 bases). Germline V gives CDR1 MGHRA, CDR2 YSYEKL. This CDR3 has 13 residues. Between the trimmed V and J ends, which lost 4 bases and 5 bases, there was a span of 12 bases.

The chain recombines TRBV5-5 with TRBJ2-3; a weak D match, TRBD2 (5 bases). This CDR3 is 15 amino acids long. The germline gives CDR1 SGHKS, CDR2 YYEKEE (reference sequence). Trimming stripped 3 bases from V and 3 bases from J, with 14 bases between. CDR3 DNA sequence: TGTGCCAGCAGCTCCCCCCCGGGGTGGACAGATACGCAGTATTTT. It yields the protein CASSSPPGWTDTQYF. Using reference TRBV5-5 and TRBJ2-3 for the parts outside the CDR3, the full variable domain is DAGVTQSPTHLIKTRGQQVTLRCSPISGHKSVSWYQQVLGQGPQFIFQYYEKEERGRGNFPDRFSARQFPNYSSELNVNALLLGDSALYLCASSSPPGWTDTQYFGPGTRLTVL.

This chain uses TRBV19 with TRBJ2-1; 10 bases fit TRBD2. This CDR3 region has 15 residues. Unmatched junction bases numbered 3, after V lost 5 bases and J lost 2 bases. Germline CDR1 LNHDA, CDR2 SQIVND (reference sequence). The CDR3 protein is CASSVTSGPYNEQFF. In nucleotides, the CDR3 is TGTGCCAGTAGTGTGACTAGCGGGCCCTACAATGAGCAGTTCTTC.

V and J are TRBV5-1 and TRBJ2-5; unclear D gene. The ends were cut back, 0 bases at V and 2 bases at J, with 5 bases in the middle. The CDR3 spans 13 residues. Germline V CDR1 and CDR2: SGHRS, YFSETQ. For the CDR3, the DNA is TGCGCCAGCAGCTTGGACACACAAGAGACCCAGTACTTC. Translated: CASSLDTQETQYF.

The V call is TRBV5-6, the J call TRBJ1-1; 9 bases align to TRBD1. The CDR3 is 13 residues long. The trim removed 3 bases at V and 8 bases at J, leaving 5 bases unmatched. From germline, CDR1 is SGHDT and CDR2 YYEEEE. The CDR3, as DNA: TGTGCCAGCAGCTCCCGGGACAGGGAAGAAGCTTTCTTT. Protein: CASSSRDREEAFF.

V is TRBV10-3 and J is TRBJ2-7; a weak D match, TRBD2 (6 bases). Germline assignment: CDR1 ENHRY and CDR2 SYGVKD. The CDR3 totals 14 residues. V lost 2 bases and J lost 2, with 10 bases in between. The CDR3 loop is CAISEGGFTYEQYF. CDR3 nucleotides: TGTGCCATCAGTGAGGGGGGGTTCACCTACGAGCAGTACTTC.